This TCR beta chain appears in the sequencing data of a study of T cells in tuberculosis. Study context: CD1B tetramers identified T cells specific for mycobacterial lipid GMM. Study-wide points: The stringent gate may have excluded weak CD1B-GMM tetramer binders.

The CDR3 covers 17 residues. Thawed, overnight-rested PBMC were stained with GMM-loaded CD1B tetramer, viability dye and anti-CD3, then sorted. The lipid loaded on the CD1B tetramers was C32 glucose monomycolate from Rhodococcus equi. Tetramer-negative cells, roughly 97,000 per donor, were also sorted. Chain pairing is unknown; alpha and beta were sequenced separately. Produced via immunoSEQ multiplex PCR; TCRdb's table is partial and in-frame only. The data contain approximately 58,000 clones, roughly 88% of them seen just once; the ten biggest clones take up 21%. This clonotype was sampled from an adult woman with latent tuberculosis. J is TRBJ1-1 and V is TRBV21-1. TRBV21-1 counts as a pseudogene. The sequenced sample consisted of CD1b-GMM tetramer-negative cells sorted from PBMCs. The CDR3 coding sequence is TGTGCCAGCAGCTTAGTATTAGCTACACAAATTCGCACTGAAGCTTTCTTT. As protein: CASSLVLATQIRTEAFF.